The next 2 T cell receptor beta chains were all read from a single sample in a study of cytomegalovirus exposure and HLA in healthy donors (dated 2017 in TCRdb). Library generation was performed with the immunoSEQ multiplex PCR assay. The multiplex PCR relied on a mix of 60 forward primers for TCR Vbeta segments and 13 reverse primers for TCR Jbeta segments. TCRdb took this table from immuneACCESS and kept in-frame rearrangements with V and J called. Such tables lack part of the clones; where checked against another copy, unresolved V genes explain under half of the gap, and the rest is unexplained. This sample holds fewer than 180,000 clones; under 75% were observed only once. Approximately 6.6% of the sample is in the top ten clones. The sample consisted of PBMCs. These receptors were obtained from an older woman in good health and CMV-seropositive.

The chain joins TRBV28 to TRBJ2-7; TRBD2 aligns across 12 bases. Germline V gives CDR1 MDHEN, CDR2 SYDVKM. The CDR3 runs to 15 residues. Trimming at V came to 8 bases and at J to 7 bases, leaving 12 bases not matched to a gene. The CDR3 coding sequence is TGTGCCAGCCTTCGAAGACTAGCGGGAGTTTTGGAGCAGTACTTC. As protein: CASLRRLAGVLEQYF.

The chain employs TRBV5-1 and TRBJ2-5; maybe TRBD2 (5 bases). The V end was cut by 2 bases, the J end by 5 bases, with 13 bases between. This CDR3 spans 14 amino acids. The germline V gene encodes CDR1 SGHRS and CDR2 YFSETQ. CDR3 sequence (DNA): TGCGCCAGCAGCTTCATTGGAGGCGAGGAGACCCAGTACTTC. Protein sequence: CASSFIGGEETQYF. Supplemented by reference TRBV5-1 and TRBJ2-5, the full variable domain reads KAGVTQTPRYLIKTRGQQVTLSCSPISGHRSVSWYQQTPGQGLQFLFEYFSETQRNKGNFPGRFSGRQFSNSRSEMNVSTLELGDSALYLCASSFIGGEETQYFGPGTRLLVL.